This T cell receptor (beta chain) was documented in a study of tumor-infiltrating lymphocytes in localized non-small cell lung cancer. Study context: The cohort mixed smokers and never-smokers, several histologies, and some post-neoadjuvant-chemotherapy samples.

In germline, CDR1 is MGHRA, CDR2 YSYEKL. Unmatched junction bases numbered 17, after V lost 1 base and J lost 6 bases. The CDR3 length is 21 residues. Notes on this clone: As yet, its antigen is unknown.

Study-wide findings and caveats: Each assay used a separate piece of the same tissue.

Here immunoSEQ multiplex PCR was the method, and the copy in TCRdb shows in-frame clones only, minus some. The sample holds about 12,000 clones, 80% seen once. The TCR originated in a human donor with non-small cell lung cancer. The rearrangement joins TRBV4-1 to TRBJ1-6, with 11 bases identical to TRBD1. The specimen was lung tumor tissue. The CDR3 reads CASSQGGPGQGALYSNSPLHF. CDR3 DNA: TGCGCCAGCAGCCAAGGTGGCCCTGGACAGGGGGCTCTTTATAGTAATTCACCCCTCCACTTT.